This record looks at one T cell receptor (beta chain) sequence and its context. This specimen belongs to a study of blood T cells in healthy people across ages. Combining a sample-barcoded 5' primer with a J-beta primer mix, a second PCR ran for roughly 7 to 12 cycles. Via MiXCR, TCRdb re-called the 5' RACE reads, giving one row per CDR3 protein. The sample shows fewer than 950,000 distinct CDR3 sequences, 40% to 65% of them seen only once. J was trimmed by 5 bases and V by 2 bases; bases with no gene match: 4. The CDR3 spans 14 residues. Germline V gives CDR1 MGHRA, CDR2 YSYEKL. J is TRBJ2-7 and V is TRBV4-1; 9 nucleotides line up with TRBD2. The clonotype comes from an elderly man in good health. Sequenced: blood. This chain's CDR3 is CASSQLAGADEQYF. CDR3 DNA sequence: TGCGCCAGCAGCCAATTAGCGGGAGCAGACGAGCAGTACTTC.